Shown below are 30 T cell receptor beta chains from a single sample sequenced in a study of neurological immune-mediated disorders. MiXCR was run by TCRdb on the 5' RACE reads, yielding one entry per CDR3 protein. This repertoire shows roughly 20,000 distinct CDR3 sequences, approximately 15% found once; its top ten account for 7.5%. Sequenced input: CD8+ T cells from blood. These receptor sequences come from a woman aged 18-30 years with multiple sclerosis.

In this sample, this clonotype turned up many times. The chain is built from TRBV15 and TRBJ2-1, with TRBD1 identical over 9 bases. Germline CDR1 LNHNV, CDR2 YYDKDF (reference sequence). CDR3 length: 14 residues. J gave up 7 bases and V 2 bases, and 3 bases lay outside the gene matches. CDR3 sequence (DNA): TGTGCCACCAGCAGACGGGACAGGGCAAATGAGCAGTTCTTC. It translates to CATSRRDRANEQFF.

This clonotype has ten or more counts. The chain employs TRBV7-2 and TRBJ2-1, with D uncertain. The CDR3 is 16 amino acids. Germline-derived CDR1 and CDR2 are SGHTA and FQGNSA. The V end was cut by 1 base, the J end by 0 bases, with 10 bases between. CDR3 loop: CASSLVPRSSYNEQFF. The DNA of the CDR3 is TGTGCCAGCAGCTTAGTCCCCAGGTCCTCCTACAATGAGCAGTTCTTC.

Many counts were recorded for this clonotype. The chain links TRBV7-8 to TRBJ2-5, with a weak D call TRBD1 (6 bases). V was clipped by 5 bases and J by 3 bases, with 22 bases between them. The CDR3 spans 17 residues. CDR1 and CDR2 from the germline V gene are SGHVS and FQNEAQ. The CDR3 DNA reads TGTGCCAGCAGCCCCTACAGTGCAGGGGAACTGGAAGAGACCCAGTACTTC. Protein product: CASSPYSAGELEETQYF.

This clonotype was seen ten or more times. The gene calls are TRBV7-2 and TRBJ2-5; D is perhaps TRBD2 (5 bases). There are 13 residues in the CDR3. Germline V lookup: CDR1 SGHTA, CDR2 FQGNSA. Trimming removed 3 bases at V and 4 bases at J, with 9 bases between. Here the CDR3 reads CASSFRERETQYF. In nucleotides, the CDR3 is TGTGCCAGCAGCTTTAGGGAGCGAGAGACCCAGTACTTC.

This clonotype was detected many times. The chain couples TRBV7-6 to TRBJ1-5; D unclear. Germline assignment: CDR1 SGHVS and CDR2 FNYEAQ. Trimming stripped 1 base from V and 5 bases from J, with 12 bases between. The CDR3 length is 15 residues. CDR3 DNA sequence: TGTGCCAGCAGCTTAGGCTCGCCTTCGGATCAGCCCCAGCATTTT. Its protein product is CASSLGSPSDQPQHF.

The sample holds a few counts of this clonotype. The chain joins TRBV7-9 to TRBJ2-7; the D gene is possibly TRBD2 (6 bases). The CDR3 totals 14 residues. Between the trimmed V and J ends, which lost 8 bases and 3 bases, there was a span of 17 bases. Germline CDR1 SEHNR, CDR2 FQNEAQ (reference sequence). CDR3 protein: CASLDGGIDYEQYF. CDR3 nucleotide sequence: TGTGCCAGCTTAGATGGGGGGATCGACTACGAGCAGTACTTC.

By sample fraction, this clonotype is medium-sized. The CDR3 here is CASSQTGGVRYEQYF. The CDR3 DNA sequence: TGTGCCAGCAGCCAAACAGGGGGCGTACGGTACGAGCAGTACTTC. J is TRBJ2-7 and V is TRBV7-9, with 9 bases identical to TRBD1. J was trimmed by 4 bases and V by 5 bases; bases with no gene match: 9. This CDR3 has 15 residues. CDR1 is SEHNR and CDR2 is FQNEAQ in the germline V gene (reference sequence).

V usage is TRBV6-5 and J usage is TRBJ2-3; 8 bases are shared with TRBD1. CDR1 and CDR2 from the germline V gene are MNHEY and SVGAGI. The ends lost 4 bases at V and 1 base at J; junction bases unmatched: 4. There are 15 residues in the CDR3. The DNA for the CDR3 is TGTGCCAGCAGTTCGCGGACAGGGCGCACAGATACGCAGTATTTT. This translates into CASSSRTGRTDTQYF.

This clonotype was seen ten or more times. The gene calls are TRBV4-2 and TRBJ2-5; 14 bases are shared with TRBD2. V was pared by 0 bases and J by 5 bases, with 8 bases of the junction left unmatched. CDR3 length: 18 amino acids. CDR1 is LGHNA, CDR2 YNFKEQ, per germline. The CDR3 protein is CASSQDGTSGGEGETQYF. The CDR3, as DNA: TGTGCCAGCAGCCAAGACGGGACTAGCGGGGGCGAGGGGGAGACCCAGTACTTC.

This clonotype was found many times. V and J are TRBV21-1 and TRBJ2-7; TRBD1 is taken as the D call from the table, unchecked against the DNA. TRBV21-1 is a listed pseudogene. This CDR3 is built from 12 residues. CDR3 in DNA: TGTGCCACCCTTTGGGGGCAGAGAGAGCAGTACTTC. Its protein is CATLWGQREQYF.

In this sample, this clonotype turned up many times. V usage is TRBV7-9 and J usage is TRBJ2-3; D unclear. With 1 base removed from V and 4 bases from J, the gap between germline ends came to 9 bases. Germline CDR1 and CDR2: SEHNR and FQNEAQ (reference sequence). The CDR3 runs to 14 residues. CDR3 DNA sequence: TGTGCCAGCAGCTTAGGGCGAGAGTCAGATACGCAGTATTTT. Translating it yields CASSLGRESDTQYF.

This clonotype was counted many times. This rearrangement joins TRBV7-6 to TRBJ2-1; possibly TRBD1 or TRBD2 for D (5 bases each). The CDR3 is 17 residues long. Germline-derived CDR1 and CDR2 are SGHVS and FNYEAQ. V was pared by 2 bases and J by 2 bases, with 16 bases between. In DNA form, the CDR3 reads TGTGCCAGCAGCTTAAACCCCGGGACCGAAACCTACAATGAGCAGTTCTTC. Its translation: CASSLNPGTETYNEQFF.

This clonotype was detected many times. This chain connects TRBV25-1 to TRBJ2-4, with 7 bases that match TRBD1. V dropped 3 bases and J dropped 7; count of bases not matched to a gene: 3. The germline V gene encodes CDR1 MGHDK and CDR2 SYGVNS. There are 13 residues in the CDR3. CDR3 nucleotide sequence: TGTGCCAGCAGTGAGACAGGGCGGAACATTCAGTACTTC. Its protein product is CASSETGRNIQYF. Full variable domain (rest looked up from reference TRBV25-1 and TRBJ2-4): EADIYQTPRYLVIGTGKKITLECSQTMGHDKMYWYQQDPGMELHLIHYSYGVNSTEKGDLSSESTVSRIRTEHFPLTLESARPSHTSQYLCASSETGRNIQYFGAGTRLSVL.

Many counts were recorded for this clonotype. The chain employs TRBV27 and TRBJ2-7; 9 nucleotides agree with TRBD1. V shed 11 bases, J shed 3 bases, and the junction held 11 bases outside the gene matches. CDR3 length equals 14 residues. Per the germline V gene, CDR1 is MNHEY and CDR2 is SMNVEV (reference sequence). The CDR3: CASSTGTGFYEQYF. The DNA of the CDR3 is TGTGCCTCCTCAACCGGGACAGGGTTCTACGAGCAGTACTTC.

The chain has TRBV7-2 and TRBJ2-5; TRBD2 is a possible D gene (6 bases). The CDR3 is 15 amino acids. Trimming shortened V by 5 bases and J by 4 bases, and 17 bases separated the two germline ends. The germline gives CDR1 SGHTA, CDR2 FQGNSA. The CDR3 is CASSPGTHTGETQYF. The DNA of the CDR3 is TGTGCCAGCAGCCCGGGGACTCACACCGGAGAGACCCAGTACTTC.

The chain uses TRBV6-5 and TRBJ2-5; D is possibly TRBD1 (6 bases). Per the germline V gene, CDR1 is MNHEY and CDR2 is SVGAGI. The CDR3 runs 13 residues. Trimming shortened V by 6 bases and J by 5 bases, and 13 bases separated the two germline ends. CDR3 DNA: TGTGCCAGCAGACAGGGTTTCCGGGAGACCCAGTACTTC. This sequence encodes CASRQGFRETQYF.

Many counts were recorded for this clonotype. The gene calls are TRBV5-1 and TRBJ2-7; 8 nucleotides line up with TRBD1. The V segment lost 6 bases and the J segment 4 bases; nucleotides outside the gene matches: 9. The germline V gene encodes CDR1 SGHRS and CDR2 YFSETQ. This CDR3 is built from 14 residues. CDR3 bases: TGCGCCAGCACCTCCGGGACAGGAGCTTACGAGCAGTACTTC. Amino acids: CASTSGTGAYEQYF.

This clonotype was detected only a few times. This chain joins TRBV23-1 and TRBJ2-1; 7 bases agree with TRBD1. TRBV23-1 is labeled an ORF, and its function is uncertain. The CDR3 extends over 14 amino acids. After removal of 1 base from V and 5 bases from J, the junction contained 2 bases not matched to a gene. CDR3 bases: TGCGCCAGCAGTCAATTCGGGACAGACAATGAGCAGTTCTTC. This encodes CASSQFGTDNEQFF.

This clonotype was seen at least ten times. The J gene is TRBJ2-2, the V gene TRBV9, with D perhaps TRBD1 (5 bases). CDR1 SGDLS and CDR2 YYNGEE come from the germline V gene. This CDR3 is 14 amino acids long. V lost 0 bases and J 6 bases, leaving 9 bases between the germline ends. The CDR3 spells CASSVGMTAGELFF. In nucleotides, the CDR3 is TGTGCCAGCAGCGTAGGTATGACAGCCGGGGAGCTGTTTTTT. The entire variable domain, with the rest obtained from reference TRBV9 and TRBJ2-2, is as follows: DSGVTQTPKHLITATGQRVTLRCSPRSGDLSVYWYQQSLDQGLQFLIQYYNGEERAKGNILERFSAQQFPDLHSELNLSSLELGDSALYFCASSVGMTAGELFFGEGSRLTVL.

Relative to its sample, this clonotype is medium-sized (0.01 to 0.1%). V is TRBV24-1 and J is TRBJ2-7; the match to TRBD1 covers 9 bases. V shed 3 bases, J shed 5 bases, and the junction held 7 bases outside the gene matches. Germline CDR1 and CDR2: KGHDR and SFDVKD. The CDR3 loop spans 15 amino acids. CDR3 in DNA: TGTGCCACCAGTGATGGACGGGACAGGGCGGACGAGCAGTACTTC. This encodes CATSDGRDRADEQYF.

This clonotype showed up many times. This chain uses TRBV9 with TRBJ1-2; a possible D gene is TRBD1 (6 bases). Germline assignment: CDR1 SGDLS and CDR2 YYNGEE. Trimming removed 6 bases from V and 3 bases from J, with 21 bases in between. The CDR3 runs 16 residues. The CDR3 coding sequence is TGTGCCAGCAACCCCAAACCGGGGGGCGCGGACTATGGCTACACCTTC. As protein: CASNPKPGGADYGYTF.

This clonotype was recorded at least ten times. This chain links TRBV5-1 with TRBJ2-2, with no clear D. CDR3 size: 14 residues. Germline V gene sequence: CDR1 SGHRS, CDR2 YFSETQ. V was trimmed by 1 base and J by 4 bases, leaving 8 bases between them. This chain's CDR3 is CASSLKGSTGELFF. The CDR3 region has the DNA TGCGCCAGCAGCTTGAAGGGATCCACCGGGGAGCTGTTTTTT.

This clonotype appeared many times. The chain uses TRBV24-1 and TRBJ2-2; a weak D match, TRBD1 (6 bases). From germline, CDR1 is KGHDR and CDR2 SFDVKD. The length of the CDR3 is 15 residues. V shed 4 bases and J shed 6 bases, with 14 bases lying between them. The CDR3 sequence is CATSEPNRDPGELFF. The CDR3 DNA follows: TGTGCCACCAGTGAGCCTAACAGGGATCCCGGGGAGCTGTTTTTT.

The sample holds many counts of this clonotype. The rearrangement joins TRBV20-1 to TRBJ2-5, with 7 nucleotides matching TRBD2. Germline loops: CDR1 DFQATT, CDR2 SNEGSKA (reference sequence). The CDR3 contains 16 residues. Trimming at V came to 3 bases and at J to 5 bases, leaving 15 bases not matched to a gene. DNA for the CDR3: TGCAGTGCTAGTCACCTGGCTGGACTAGGCGGCGAGACCCAGTACTTC. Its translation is CSASHLAGLGGETQYF.

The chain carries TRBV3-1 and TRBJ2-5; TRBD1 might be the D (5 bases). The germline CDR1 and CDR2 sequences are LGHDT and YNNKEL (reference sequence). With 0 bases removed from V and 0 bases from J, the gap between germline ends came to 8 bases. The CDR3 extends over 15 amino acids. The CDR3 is CASSQEFRDQETQYF. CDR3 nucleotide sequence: TGTGCCAGCAGCCAAGAGTTCAGGGACCAAGAGACCCAGTACTTC.

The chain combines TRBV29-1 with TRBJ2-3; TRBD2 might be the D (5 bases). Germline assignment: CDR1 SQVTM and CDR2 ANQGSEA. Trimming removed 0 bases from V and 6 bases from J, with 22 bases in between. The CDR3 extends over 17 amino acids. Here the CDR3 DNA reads TGCAGCGTTGAAGATCCTGAAGGTAGCGAAGCCCGGGATACGCAGTATTTT. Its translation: CSVEDPEGSEARDTQYF.

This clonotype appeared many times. The CDR3: CATSGDRVHSGNTIYF. DNA of the CDR3: TGTGCCACCAGTGGGGACCGAGTTCACTCTGGAAACACCATATATTTT. J is TRBJ1-3 and V is TRBV15; possibly TRBD1 for D (5 bases). Trimming took off 6 bases at V and 0 bases at J, with 15 bases between the two ends. This CDR3 is 16 amino acids long. CDR1 LNHNV and CDR2 YYDKDF come from the germline V gene (reference sequence).

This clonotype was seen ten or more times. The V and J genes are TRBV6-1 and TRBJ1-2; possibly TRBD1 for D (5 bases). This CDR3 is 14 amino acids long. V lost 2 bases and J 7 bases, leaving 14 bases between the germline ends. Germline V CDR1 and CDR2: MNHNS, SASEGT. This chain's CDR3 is CASSERLGRGGYTF. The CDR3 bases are TGTGCCAGCAGTGAAAGGTTGGGGCGCGGTGGCTACACCTTC.

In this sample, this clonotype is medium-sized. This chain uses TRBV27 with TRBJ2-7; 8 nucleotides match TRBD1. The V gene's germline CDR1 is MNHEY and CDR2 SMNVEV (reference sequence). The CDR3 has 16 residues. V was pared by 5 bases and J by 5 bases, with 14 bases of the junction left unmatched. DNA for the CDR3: TGTGCCAGCAGTCCACCTCTGACAGGGGTCAAGCACGAGCAGTACTTC. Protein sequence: CASSPPLTGVKHEQYF.

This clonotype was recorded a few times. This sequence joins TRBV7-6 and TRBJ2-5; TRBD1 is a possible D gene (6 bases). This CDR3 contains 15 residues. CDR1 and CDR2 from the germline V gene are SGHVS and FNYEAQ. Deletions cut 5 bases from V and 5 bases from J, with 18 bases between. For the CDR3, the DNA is TGTGCCAGCAGCCACTCAACCTGGGGGCGGGAGACCCAGTACTTC. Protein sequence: CASSHSTWGRETQYF.